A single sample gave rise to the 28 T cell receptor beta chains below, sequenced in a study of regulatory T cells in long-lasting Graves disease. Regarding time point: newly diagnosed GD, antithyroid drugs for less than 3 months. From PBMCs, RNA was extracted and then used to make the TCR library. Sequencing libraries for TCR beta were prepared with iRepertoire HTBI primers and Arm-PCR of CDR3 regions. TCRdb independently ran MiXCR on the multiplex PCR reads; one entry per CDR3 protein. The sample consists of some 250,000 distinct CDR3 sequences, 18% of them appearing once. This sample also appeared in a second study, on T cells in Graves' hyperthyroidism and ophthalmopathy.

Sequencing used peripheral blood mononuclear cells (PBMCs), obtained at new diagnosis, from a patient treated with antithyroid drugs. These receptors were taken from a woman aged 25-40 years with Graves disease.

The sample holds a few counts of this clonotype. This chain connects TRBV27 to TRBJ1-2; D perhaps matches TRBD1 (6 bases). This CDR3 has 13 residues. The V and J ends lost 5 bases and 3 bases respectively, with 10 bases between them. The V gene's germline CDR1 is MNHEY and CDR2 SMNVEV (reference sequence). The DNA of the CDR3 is TGTGCCAGCAGTGGGGACACTTACTATGGCTACACCTTC. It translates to CASSGDTYYGYTF.

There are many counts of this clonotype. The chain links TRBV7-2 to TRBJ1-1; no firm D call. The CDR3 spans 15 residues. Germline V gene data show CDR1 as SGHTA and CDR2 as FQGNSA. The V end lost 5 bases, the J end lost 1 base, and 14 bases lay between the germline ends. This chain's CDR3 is CASSPPGVENTEAFF. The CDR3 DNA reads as TGTGCCAGCAGCCCCCCCGGGGTCGAGAACACTGAAGCTTTCTTT.

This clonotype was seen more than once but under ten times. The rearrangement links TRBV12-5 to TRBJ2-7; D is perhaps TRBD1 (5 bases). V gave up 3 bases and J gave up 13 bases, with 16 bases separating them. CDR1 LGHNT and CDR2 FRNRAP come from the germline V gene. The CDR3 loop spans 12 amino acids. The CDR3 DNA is TGTGCTAGTGGTTTAGGTCAGGGCTCTCTATACTTC. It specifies CASGLGQGSLYF.

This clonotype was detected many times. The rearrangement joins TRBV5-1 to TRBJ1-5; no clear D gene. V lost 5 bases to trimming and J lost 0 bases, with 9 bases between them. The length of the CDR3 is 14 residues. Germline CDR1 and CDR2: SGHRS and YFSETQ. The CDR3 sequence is CASSSGDSNQPQHF. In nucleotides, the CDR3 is TGCGCCAGCAGTTCAGGAGATAGCAATCAGCCCCAGCATTTT.

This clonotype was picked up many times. The CDR3 sequence: CRPDLLEAFF. The CDR3, as DNA: TGCAGGCCGGACTTACTTGAAGCTTTCTTT. The chain uses TRBV20-1 and TRBJ1-1; D remains ambiguous. This CDR3 has 10 amino acids. CDR1 DFQATT and CDR2 SNEGSKA come from the germline V gene (reference sequence).

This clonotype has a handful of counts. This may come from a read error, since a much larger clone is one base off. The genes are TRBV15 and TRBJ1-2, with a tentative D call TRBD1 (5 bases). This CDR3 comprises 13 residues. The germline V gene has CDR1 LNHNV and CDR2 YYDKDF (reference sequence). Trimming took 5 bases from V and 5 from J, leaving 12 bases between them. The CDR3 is CATSGAREYGYTF. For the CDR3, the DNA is TGTGCCACCAGCGGAGCCAGGGAGTATGGCTACACCTTC.

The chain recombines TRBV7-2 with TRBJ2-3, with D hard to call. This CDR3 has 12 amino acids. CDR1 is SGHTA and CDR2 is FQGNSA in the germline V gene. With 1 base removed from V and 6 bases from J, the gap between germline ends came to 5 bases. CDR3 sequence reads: CASSLDMDTQYF. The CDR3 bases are TGTGCCAGCAGCTTAGACATGGATACGCAGTATTTT.

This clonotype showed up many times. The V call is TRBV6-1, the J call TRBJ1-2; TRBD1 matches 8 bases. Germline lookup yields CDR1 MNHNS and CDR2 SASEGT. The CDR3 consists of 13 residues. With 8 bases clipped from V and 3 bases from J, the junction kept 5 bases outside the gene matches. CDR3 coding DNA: TGTGCCAGCGGCAGGGGGCTTGACTATGGCTACACCTTC. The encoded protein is CASGRGLDYGYTF.

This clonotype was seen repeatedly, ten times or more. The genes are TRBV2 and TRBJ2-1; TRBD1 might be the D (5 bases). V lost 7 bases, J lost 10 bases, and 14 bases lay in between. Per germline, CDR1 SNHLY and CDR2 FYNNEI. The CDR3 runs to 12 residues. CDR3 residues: CASTMTAAEQFF. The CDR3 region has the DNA TGTGCCAGCACTATGACAGCTGCGGAGCAGTTCTTC.

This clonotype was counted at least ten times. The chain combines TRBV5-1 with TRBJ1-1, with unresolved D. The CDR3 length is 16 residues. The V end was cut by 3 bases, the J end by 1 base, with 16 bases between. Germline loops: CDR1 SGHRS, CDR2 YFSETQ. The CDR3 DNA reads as TGCGCCAGCAGCTCCAGACCGCTGGCGGGGAACACTGAAGCTTTCTTT. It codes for CASSSRPLAGNTEAFF.

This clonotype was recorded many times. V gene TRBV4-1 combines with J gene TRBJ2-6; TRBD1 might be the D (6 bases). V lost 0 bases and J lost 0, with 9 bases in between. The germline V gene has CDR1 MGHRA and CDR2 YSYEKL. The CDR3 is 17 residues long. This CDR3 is CASSQDQGTSGANVLTF. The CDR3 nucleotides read TGCGCCAGCAGCCAAGATCAGGGGACCTCTGGGGCCAACGTCCTGACTTTC.

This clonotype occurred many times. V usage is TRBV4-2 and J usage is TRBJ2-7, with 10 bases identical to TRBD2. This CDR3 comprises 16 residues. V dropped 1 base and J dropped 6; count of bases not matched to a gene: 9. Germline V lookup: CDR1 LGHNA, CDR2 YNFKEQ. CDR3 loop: CASSQAGLAAFGEQYF. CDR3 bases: TGTGCCAGCAGCCAAGCTGGACTAGCGGCCTTTGGCGAGCAGTACTTC.

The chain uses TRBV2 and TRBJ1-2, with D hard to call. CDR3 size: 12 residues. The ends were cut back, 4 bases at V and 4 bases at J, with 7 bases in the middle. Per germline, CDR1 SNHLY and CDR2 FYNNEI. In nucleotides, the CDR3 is TGTGCCAGCAGTGCAGGAACCTATGGCTACACCTTC. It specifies CASSAGTYGYTF.

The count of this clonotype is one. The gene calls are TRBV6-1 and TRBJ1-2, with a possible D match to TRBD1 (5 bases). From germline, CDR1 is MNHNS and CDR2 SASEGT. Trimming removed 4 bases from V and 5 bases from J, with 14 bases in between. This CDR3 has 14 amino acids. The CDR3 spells CASSAPGRGYGYTF. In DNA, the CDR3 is TGTGCCAGCAGTGCGCCGGGACGGGGATATGGCTACACCTTC.

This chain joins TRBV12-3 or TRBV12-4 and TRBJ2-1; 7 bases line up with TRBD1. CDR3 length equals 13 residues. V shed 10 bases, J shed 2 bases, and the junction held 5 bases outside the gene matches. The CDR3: CAITGVTYNEQFF. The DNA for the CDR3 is TGTGCCATAACAGGGGTGACCTACAATGAGCAGTTCTTC.

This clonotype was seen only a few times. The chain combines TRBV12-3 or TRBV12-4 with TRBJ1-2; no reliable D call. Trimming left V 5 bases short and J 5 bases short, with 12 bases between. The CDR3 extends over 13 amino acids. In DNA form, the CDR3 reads TGTGCCAGCAGTCAAGGACGGAGATATGGCTACACCTTC. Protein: CASSQGRRYGYTF.

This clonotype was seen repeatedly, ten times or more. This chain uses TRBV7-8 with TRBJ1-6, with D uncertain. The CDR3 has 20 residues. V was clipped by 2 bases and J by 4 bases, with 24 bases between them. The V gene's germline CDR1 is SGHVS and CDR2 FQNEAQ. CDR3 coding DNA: TGTGCCAGCAGCTTAACAGAGCACGCCAGGTCCTCTTATTATAATTCACCCCTCCACTTT. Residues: CASSLTEHARSSYYNSPLHF.

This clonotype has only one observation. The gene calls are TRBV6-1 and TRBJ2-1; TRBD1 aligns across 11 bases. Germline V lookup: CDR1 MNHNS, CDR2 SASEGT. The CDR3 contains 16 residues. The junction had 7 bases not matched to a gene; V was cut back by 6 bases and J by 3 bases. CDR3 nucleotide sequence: TGTGCCAGCAGACTCACCGGGACAGGGGGCTACAATGAGCAGTTCTTC. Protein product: CASRLTGTGGYNEQFF.

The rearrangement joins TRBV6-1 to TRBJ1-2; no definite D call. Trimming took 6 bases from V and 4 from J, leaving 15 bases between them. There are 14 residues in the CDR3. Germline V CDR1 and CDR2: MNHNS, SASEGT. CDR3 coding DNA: TGTGCCAGCAGGCAGAGAAGGCAAAGCTATGGCTACACCTTC. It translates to CASRQRRQSYGYTF.

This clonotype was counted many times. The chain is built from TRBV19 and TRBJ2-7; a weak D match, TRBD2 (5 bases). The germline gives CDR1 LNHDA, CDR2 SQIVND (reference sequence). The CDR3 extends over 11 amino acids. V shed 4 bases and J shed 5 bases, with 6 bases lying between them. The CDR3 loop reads CASSTGDEQYF. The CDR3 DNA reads TGTGCCAGTAGTACCGGGGACGAGCAGTACTTC. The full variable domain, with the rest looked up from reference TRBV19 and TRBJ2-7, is DGGITQSPKYLFRKEGQNVTLSCEQNLNHDAMYWYRQDPGQGLRLIYYSQIVNDFQKGDIAEGYSVSREKKESFPLTVTSAQKNPTAFYLCASSTGDEQYFGPGTRLTVT.

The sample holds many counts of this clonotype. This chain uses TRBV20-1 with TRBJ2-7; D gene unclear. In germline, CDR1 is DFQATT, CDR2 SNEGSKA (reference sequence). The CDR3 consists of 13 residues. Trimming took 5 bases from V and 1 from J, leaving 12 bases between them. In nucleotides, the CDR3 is TGCAGTGCTCTCGGACCCGGTTCCTACGAGCAGTACTTC. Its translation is CSALGPGSYEQYF.

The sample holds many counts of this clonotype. The CDR3 DNA reads TGTGCCAGCAGTTATAGCGGGGTCACCTCCTACAATGAGCAGTTCTTC. As protein: CASSYSGVTSYNEQFF. This sequence joins TRBV2 and TRBJ2-1; 8 nucleotides align to TRBD2. The ends lost 5 bases at V and 0 bases at J; junction bases unmatched: 6. Germline CDR1 SNHLY, CDR2 FYNNEI. The CDR3 totals 16 residues.

CDR3 protein: CASSLGGRYEQYF. CDR3 DNA: TGTGCCAGCAGCTTGGGGGGGAGGTACGAGCAGTACTTC. The chain combines TRBV5-4 with TRBJ2-7; D might be TRBD2 (6 bases). CDR3 length equals 13 residues. The V gene's germline CDR1 is SGHNT and CDR2 YYREEE (reference sequence). Trimming removed 0 bases at V and 4 bases at J, with 8 bases between.

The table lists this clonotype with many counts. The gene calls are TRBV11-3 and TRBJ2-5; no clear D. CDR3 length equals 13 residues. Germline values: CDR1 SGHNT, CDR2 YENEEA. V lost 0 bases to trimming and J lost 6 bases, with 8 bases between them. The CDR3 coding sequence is TGTGCCAGCAGCTTAGATCGGCGACAGACCCAGTACTTC. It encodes CASSLDRRQTQYF.

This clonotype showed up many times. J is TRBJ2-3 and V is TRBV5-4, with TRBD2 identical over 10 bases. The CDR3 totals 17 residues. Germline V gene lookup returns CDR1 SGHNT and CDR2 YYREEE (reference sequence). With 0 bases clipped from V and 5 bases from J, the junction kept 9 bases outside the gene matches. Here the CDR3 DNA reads TGTGCCAGCAGCTTGGTATCGGGCTCTAGCGGGGGAGATACGCAGTATTTT. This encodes CASSLVSGSSGGDTQYF.

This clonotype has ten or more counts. The CDR3 region is CSARDASGVTGELFF. The CDR3 DNA sequence: TGCAGTGCTAGAGATGCTAGCGGTGTGACCGGGGAGCTGTTTTTT. V and J are TRBV20-1 and TRBJ2-2; 7 positions match TRBD2. This CDR3 spans 15 amino acids. Looked up from germline, CDR1 is DFQATT and CDR2 is SNEGSKA (reference sequence). After removal of 0 bases from V and 5 bases from J, the junction contained 6 bases not matched to a gene.

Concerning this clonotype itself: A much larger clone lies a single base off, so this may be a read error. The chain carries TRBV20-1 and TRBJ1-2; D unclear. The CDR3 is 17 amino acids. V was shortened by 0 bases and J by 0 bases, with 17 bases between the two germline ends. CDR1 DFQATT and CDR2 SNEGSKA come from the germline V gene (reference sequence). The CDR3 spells CSAREAPLQRPNYGYTF. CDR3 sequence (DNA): TGCAGTGCTAGAGAGGCCCCCCTTCAGAGACCTAACTATGGCTACACCTTC.

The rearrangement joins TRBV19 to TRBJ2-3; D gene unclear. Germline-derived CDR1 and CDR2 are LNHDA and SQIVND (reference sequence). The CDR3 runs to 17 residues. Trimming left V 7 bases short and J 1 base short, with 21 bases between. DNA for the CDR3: TGTGCCAGTAAGAGGTGGGCCCAGGACGGTGGCACAGATACGCAGTATTTT. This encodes CASKRWAQDGGTDTQYF.